This paragraph covers one T cell receptor beta chain sequence. Its antigen is not known. Thawed PBMCs were FACS-sorted into unstimulated CD4+CD25+CD127- regulatory T cells, CD4+CD25- non-regulatory cells, CD4 and CD8 cells. The sample is drawn from a study of Tregs in tolerant kidney transplant recipients. Study-level findings and limits: Validation in larger populations is needed because few patients were studied. Expanding Tregs on activated donor B cells appeared to best identify donor-specific TCRbeta clones.

The method was immunoSEQ multiplex PCR; TCRdb's version includes in-frame clones alone and lacks a portion of them. The sample yields 46,000 or so clones, roughly 89% seen once. The sequenced sample consisted of Tregs from blood. This clonotype originated in a human donor in good health.

CDR3 DNA sequence: TGCGCCAGCAGCTTGACCGTAACAGGTGAAGCTTTCTTT. Its protein is CASSLTVTGEAFF. The chain has TRBV5-1 and TRBJ1-1, with D perhaps matching TRBD1 (5 bases). Germline V gene lookup returns CDR1 SGHRS and CDR2 YFSETQ. V lost 1 base and J lost 7, with 11 bases in between. CDR3 length: 13 amino acids.